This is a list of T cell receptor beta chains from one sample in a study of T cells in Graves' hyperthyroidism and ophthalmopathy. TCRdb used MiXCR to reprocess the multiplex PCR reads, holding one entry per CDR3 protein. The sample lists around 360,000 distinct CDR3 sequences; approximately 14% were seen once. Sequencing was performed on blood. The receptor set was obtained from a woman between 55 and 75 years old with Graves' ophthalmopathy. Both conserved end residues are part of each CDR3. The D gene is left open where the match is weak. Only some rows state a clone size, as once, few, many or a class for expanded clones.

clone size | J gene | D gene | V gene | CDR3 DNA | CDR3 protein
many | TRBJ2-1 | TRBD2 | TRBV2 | TGTGCCAGTAGCGGGAGAGGCGATGAGCAGTTCTTC | CASSGRGDEQFF
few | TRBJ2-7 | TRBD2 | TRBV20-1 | TGCAGTGCGAACCCCCCGGCGGGAGGCCCCTACGAGCAGTACTTC | CSANPPAGGPYEQYF
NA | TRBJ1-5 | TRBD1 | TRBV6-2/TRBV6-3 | TGTGCCAGCAGTTATCACAGGGGGGTGGATCAGCCCCAGCATTTT | CASSYHRGVDQPQHF
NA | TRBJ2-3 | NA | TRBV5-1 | TGCGCCAGCAGCTTGGGGAAAAGCACAGATACGCAGTATTTT | CASSLGKSTDTQYF
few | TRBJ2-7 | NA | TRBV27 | TGTGCCAGCAGCCAGCGGGACAGTACGTTGCAGTACTTC | CASSQRDSTLQYF
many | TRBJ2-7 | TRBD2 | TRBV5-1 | TGCGCCAGCAGCTTGGTTCCGGGAGGGAACTACGAGCAGTACTTC | CASSLVPGGNYEQYF
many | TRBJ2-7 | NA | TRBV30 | TGTGCCTGGAGGGAGGTGGAAGGCTCCTACGAGCAGTACTTC | CAWREVEGSYEQYF
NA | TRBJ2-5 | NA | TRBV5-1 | TGCGCCAGCAGCTTGGCCGGGGTGATAGGGGAGACCCAGTACTTC | CASSLAGVIGETQYF
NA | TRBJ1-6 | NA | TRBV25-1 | TGTGCCAGCAGTGGTCGGATCACGAGCTCCTATAATTCACCCCTCCACTTT | CASSGRITSSYNSPLHF
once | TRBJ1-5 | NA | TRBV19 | TGTGCCGCTTCTGGTCGGGGGCTGCGGCAGCCCCAGCATTTT | CAASGRGLRQPQHF
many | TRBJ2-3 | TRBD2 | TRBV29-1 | TGCAGCGCTCGGGGGGGAGTTGGGGGACAAGATACGCAGTATTTT | CSARGGVGGQDTQYF
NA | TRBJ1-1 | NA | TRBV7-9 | TGTGCCAGCAGACCCCCCACAGGTTGGGGCGCGAACACTGAAGCTTTCTTT | CASRPPTGWGANTEAFF
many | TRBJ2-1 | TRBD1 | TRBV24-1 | TGTGCCACCTCCACCCGGGACAGGGGAGGCAATGAGCAGTTCTTC | CATSTRDRGGNEQFF
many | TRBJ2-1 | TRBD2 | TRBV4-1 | TGCGCCAGCAGCCAATTAAGCGGGAGGGCCTCGGATGAGCAGTTCTTC | CASSQLSGRASDEQFF
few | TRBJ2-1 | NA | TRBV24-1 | TGTGCCACCAGTGACCCGGGACGGGGACACAGGAATGAGCAGTTCTTC | CATSDPGRGHRNEQFF
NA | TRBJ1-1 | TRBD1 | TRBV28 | TGTGCCAGCAGTTTATGGGGCCGGGACAGGGAGGCTTTCTTT | CASSLWGRDREAFF
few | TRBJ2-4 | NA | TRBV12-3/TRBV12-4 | TGTGCCAGCAGTTTGGGGCTTTCCAAAAACACTCAGTACTTC | CASSLGLSKNTQYF
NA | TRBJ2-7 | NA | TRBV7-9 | TGTGCCAGCAGCTCCCCAATCAGGGGCGACGAGCAGTACTTC | CASSSPIRGDEQYF
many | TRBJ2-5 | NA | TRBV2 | TGTGCCAGCAGTGAAGCATGGGCGGCAAAAGAGACCCAGTACTTC | CASSEAWAAKETQYF
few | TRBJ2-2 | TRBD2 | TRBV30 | TGTGCCTGGAGTGCTCCGGGGCGGGGGTCCTCCGGGGAGCTGTTTTTT | CAWSAPGRGSSGELFF
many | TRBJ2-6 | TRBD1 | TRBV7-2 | TGTGCCAGCAGCGATAGAACGGGGGCCAGGGGGCGAACGAAAGCCAACGTCCTGACTTTC | CASSDRTGARGRTKANVLTF
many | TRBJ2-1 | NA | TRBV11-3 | TGTGCCAGCAGCTTCGGGACGTACTACAATGAGCAGTTCTTC | CASSFGTYYNEQFF
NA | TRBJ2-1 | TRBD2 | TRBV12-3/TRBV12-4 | TGTGCCAGCAGGGCCTCCCCCGGGACTAGCAGAAATGAGCAGTTCTTC | CASRASPGTSRNEQFF
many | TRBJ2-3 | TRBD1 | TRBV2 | TGTGCCAGCAGTGATTCAAGGGGGCGCACAGATACGCAGTATTTT | CASSDSRGRTDTQYF
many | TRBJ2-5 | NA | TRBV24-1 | TGTGCCACCAGTGATTTTCCGGGACAACTACAAGAGACCCAGTACTTC | CATSDFPGQLQETQYF
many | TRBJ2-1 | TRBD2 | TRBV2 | TGTGCCAGCTTGGGACTAGCGGGGCTTTCGGGTGAGCAGTTCTTC | CASLGLAGLSGEQFF
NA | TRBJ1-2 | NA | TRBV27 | TGTGCCAGCACGGGACAATTCGGTGGCTACACCTTC | CASTGQFGGYTF
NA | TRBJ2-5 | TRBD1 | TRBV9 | TGTGCCAGCAGCGATCGGGACAGGGATGGGGAGACCCAGTACTTC | CASSDRDRDGETQYF
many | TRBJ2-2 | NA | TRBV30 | TGTGCCTGGAGCTCCGGGACACTCAACACCGGGGAGCTGTTTTTT | CAWSSGTLNTGELFF
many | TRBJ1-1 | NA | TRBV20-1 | TGCAGTGCTAGAGATTCAGGGAGGGGGAACACTGAAGCTTTCTTT | CSARDSGRGNTEAFF
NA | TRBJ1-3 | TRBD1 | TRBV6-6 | TGTGCCAGCAGTTACAGGGGGCTAGGAAACACCATATATTTT | CASSYRGLGNTIYF
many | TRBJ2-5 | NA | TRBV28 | TGTGCCAGCAGTTTCCGGGGACGTTCCCAAGAGACCCAGTACTTC | CASSFRGRSQETQYF
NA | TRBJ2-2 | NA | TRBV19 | TGTGCCACCCAGTCAATCGCAGTGGACACCGGGGAGCTGTTTTTT | CATQSIAVDTGELFF
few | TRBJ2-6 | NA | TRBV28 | TGTGCCAGCAGTCCGTACTCTGGGGCCAACGTCCTGACTTTC | CASSPYSGANVLTF
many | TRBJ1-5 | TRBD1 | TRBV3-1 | TGTGCCAGCAGCCAAACGGGACAGGGAGGCCAGCCCCAGCATTTT | CASSQTGQGGQPQHF
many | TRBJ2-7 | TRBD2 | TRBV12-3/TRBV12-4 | TGTGCCAGCAGTTATGGGGGACTAGCGGGGTTACGCTACGAGCAGTACTTC | CASSYGGLAGLRYEQYF
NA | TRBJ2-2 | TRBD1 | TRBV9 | TGTGCCAGCAGCGCCCCGGGACAGGGGGCAAACACCGGGGAGCTGTTTTTT | CASSAPGQGANTGELFF